This T cell receptor (beta chain) is drawn from a study of T cell repertoires in cytomegalovirus infection. Study overall: Matching HLA type and CMV infection were both indicated by public TCR beta signatures.

From the reads, TCRdb called clonotypes with MiXCR, one entry per CDR3 protein. The profile shows fewer than 700,000 distinct CDR3 sequences, roughly 26% of them singletons. Study-level findings and limits: HLA-C-restricted, CMV-specific TCR beta clonotypes were dominant ex vivo. Cumulative public TCR beta family frequency identified CMV carriers with the relevant HLA.

This clonotype was recorded a few times. Antigen unknown. The CDR3 consists of 14 residues. CDR1 and CDR2 (germline): PRHDT, FYEKMQ (reference sequence). Unmatched junction bases numbered 13, after V lost 7 bases and J lost 7 bases. Input material: CD8+ T cells from PBMCs. This clonotype originated in a human donor in good health (CMV status not recorded). Some clones in this sample may be carry-over from other donors' samples. The rearrangement links TRBV13 to TRBJ2-7, with TRBD1 matching 7 bases. CDR3 DNA: TGTGCCAGCACCACGGGACAGTTGGGTCGAGAGCAGTACTTC. It encodes CASTTGQLGREQYF.